This TCR beta chain was found in a study of T-cell memory formation after mild COVID-19 (TCRdb year 2021). For the study in its entirety: TCR sequence clusters from the two donors were found to be largely donor specific. In a couple of donors, T-cell clones that expanded and contracted after mild COVID-19 were followed by sequencing TCRalpha and TCRbeta repertoires longitudinally. Two young, previously healthy adult volunteers made up the cohort, one male and one female.

As for this clonotype: Its specific antigen is unknown. The input lacks base qualities; no much larger clone sits a single base away.

The sequencer was an Illumina NovaSeq 6000. TCRalpha and TCRbeta cDNA libraries were constructed by 5'RACE with constant-segment primers, with sample barcodes and unique molecular identifiers being introduced. RNA was extracted from every sample with Trizol reagent. The libraries were amplified in two PCR steps, and the second step added a second sample barcode and Illumina TruSeq adapters. Sequencing of libraries was performed on an Illumina NovaSeq with 2 x 150 bp paired-end reads. Per the original workflow: With migec v1.2.7, reads were demultiplexed and then collapsed into UMI-guided consensus sequences. With mixcr v2.1.11, UMI consensuses were aligned to TRA and TRB V and J templates and assembled into clonotypes. A clonotype was counted as expanded or contracted only when both edgeR and NoisET called the clonotype significant, with the noise models trained on biological replicates. For edgeR calls, the thresholds were a false discovery rate-adjusted p below 0.01 and a log2 fold-change of 1. As an exploratory analysis of dynamics, max-normalized trajectories of the 1000 most abundant clonotypes were examined with PCA combined with hierarchical clustering. Separately sequenced CD4+ and CD8+ repertoires were used to assign the CD4 or CD8 phenotype of responding clones. In TCRdb, the public reads were trimmed at Q25 with fastp and aligned with MiXCR, with productive beta chains retained. All rows with the same CDR3 protein become a single entry with the most common DNA and genes. V and J calls and clone size were set by TCRdb, not the authors. This sample gives about 560,000 distinct CDR3 sequences in total; approximately 15% of them show up just once. The ten largest clonotypes hold around 7.8% of the sample.

Spanning cysteine to phenylalanine, the CDR3 consists of 13 amino acids. CDR3 DNA only is kept here, 39 bases in frame from base 1. V and J are truncated by 2 bases and 7 bases respectively, leaving an intervening sequence of 14 bases. The germline V gene gives CDR1 as SQVTM and CDR2 as ANQGSEA. Broad study findings and their caveats: Contracting CD4+ clones appeared mostly in the CM and EM memory subsets, whereas CD8+ clones were enriched in EMRA. Balanced CD4/CD8 phenotypes were observed for clones contracting from day 15 to 85, whereas a bias towards CD4+ was observed for a second wave of clones expanding from day 15 to 37. The study included only a couple of mild cases, and larger cohorts that include severe cases with pre-infection samples were judged to be necessary. SARS-CoV-2 specificity was not confirmed for the second-wave clones peaking on day 37. The detection of some responding clones in pre-infection memory suggests that pre-existing cross-reactive memory T cells joined the SARS-CoV-2 response.

Ficoll-Paque density gradient centrifugation was the method used to isolate PBMCs. This sequence uses TRBV29-1 and TRBJ1-1; the D gene is perhaps TRBD1, on 6 matching bases. Sequencing input: PBMCs or a T cell subset sorted from them (not recorded which). This clonotype was sampled from an adult woman who had mild COVID-19 (a few samples of this study predate the infection). The sample titles of this study are shuffled in the database, so cell type and time point are left out; the donor was told from shared clones. Here the CDR3 is given as CSVESAAGVEAFF. The base sequence is TGCAGCGTTGAATCGGCGGCAGGGGTTGAAGCTTTCTTT.